This record concerns one TCR beta chain sequence. The V gene lost 3 bases and the J gene lost 1 base, with 16 bases spanning the gap. The CDR3 extends over 15 amino acids. The germline gives CDR1 DFQATT, CDR2 SNEGSKA (reference sequence). These data originate in a study of blood T cell repertoires in COVID-19. Study overall: T cells, B-cell-depleted T cells, or PBMCs supplied cDNA or gDNA.

Per the original methods: Estimation of nucleated cell counts relied on the amplification of reference gene primers. Using immunoSEQ multiplex PCR, the repertoire was profiled, and TCRdb retains in-frame clones only, with some absent. V, J and clone size reflect that table, while D and trimming were determined from the DNA. Of approximately 190,000 clones in the sample, about 80% were seen once. The receptor was derived from a man aged 55-75 years with acute or convalescent COVID-19. Sequenced sample: peripheral blood. The chain uses TRBV20-1 and TRBJ2-7; D is possibly TRBD2 (5 bases). Here the CDR3 reads CSASQLDTGSYEQYF. CDR3 DNA: TGCAGTGCTAGTCAACTAGACACCGGGTCCTACGAGCAGTACTTC.